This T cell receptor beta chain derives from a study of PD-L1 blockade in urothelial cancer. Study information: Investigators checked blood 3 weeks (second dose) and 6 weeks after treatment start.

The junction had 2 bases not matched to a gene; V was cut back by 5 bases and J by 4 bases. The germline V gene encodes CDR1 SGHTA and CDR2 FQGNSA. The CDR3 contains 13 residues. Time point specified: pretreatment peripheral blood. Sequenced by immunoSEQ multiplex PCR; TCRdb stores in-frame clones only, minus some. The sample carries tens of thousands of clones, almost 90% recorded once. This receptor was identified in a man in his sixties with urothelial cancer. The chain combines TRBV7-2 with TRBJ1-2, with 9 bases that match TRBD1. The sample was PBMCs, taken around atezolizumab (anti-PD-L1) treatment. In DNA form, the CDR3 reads TGTGCCAGCAGCCAGACAGGGGGCTATGGCTACACCTTC. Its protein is CASSQTGGYGYTF.